One sample yielded the 18 T cell receptor beta chains listed below, sequenced in a study of blood T cell repertoires in COVID-19. Method: immunoSEQ multiplex PCR; TCRdb's copy keeps in-frame clones and lacks some. There are nearly 90,000 clones in the sample; over 75% occur only once, and approximately 12% lies in the top ten. The sequenced material came from peripheral blood. All receptors come from a man of 80 years or more with acute or convalescent COVID-19.

The genes are TRBV12-3 or TRBV12-4 and TRBJ2-4; D call uncertain. This CDR3 region has 13 residues. Trimming removed 4 bases at V and 5 bases at J, with 9 bases between. For the CDR3, the DNA is TGTGCCAGCAGTTCGTTGATAGAAAACATTCAGTACTTC. Translation: CASSSLIENIQYF.

V usage is TRBV18 and J usage is TRBJ1-1; 9 bases match TRBD1. The CDR3 length is 11 residues. CDR1 and CDR2 (germline): KGHSH, LQKENI. The V segment lost 4 bases and the J segment 10 bases; nucleotides outside the gene matches: 1. CDR3 bases: TGTGCCAGCTCACAGGACAGGGGAGCTTTCTTT. Protein sequence: CASSQDRGAFF.

The rearrangement uses TRBV9 and TRBJ2-6; TRBD1 agrees at 9 bases. The V gene's germline CDR1 is SGDLS and CDR2 YYNGEE. The CDR3 consists of 18 residues. The trim removed 2 bases at V and 4 bases at J, leaving 10 bases unmatched. CDR3 bases: TGTGCCAGCAGCGTTACAGGGGGCCAATCTCTGGGGGCCAACGTCCTGACTTTC. It translates to CASSVTGGQSLGANVLTF.

The gene calls are TRBV3-1 (or the pseudogene TRBV3-2) and TRBJ1-1; TRBD1 matches 10 bases. The CDR3 covers 17 residues. Germline V gene lookup returns CDR1 LGHDT and CDR2 YNNKEL (reference sequence). V lost 5 bases and J lost 5; bases outside the gene matches: 14. The CDR3 is CASSSFSGTGARTEAFF. The CDR3 coding sequence is TGTGCCAGCAGCTCTTTCTCCGGGACAGGGGCGCGGACTGAAGCTTTCTTT.

V and J are TRBV4-3 and TRBJ1-2; D not certain. The CDR3 runs 16 residues. V was pared by 0 bases and J by 4 bases, with 15 bases between. Germline V gives CDR1 LGHNA, CDR2 YSLEER. CDR3 bases: TGCGCCAGCAGCCAAGATCTGGTGGGCGAAGGCTATGGCTACACCTTC. This encodes CASSQDLVGEGYGYTF.

The chain recombines TRBV19 with TRBJ1-5, with D possibly being TRBD1 (5 bases). Germline V gives CDR1 LNHDA, CDR2 SQIVND (reference sequence). V was pared by 4 bases and J by 0 bases, with 10 bases between. There are 15 residues in the CDR3. This CDR3 is CASSSQGLSNQPQHF. CDR3 bases: TGTGCCAGTAGTAGCCAGGGTCTTAGCAATCAGCCCCAGCATTTT.

This clone was seen more than once but under ten times. The chain couples TRBV3-1 (or the pseudogene TRBV3-2) to TRBJ1-5, with TRBD1 as a possible D gene (6 bases). The CDR3 runs 14 residues. Trimming cost V 6 bases and J 1 base, with 10 bases left between them. The germline V gene has CDR1 LGHDT and CDR2 YNNKEL (reference sequence). The chain's CDR3 is CASSPDRSNQPQHF. CDR3 in DNA: TGTGCCAGCAGTCCGGACAGAAGCAATCAGCCCCAGCATTTT.

The chain combines TRBV2 with TRBJ1-6; D is perhaps TRBD1 (5 bases). The V end was cut by 0 bases, the J end by 7 bases, with 10 bases between. This CDR3 spans 15 amino acids. CDR1 and CDR2 from the germline V gene are SNHLY and FYNNEI. CDR3 nucleotide sequence: TGTGCCAGCAGTGAAGCGCGGGGGGGGAATTCACCCCTCCACTTT. Translated: CASSEARGGNSPLHF.

This rearrangement joins TRBV29-1 to TRBJ2-5; 13 positions agree with TRBD2. The CDR3 runs 13 residues. Trimming took 6 bases from V and 4 from J; bases not matched to a gene: 2. Germline V lookup: CDR1 SQVTM, CDR2 ANQGSEA. The CDR3 DNA is TGCAGCGTGGGGACTAGCGGGATAGAGACCCAGTACTTC. Translated: CSVGTSGIETQYF.

The chain is built from TRBV19 and TRBJ2-1, with D tentatively TRBD2 (6 bases). The CDR3 consists of 13 residues. Deletions cut 3 bases from V and 10 bases from J, with 13 bases between. Germline assignment: CDR1 LNHDA and CDR2 SQIVND (reference sequence). This CDR3 reads CASSMGGEREQFF. The CDR3 nucleotides read TGTGCCAGTAGTATGGGCGGGGAGCGGGAGCAGTTCTTC.

The chain carries TRBV6-2 or TRBV6-3 and TRBJ2-7; possible D gene TRBD1, 5 bases. V lost 3 bases and J 4 bases, leaving 13 bases between the germline ends. CDR3 length: 14 residues. Germline loops: CDR1 MNHEY, CDR2 SVGEGT. The CDR3 loop is CASSYNRPPYEQYF. The CDR3 coding sequence is TGTGCCAGCAGTTATAACAGGCCCCCTTACGAGCAGTACTTC.

The rearrangement uses TRBV12-5 and TRBJ2-2, with TRBD1 as a possible D gene (6 bases). The CDR3 totals 14 residues. V lost 0 bases, J lost 6 bases, and 8 bases lay in between. From germline, CDR1 is LGHNT and CDR2 FRNRAP. The CDR3 is CASGLVQGSGELFF. In nucleotides, the CDR3 is TGTGCTAGTGGTTTGGTACAGGGTTCCGGGGAGCTGTTTTTT.

The chain recombines TRBV3-1 (or the pseudogene TRBV3-2) with TRBJ2-5; tentative D call: TRBD2 (5 bases). Germline CDR1 LGHDT, CDR2 YNNKEL (reference sequence). The CDR3 has 12 residues. V shed 4 bases and J shed 7 bases, with 10 bases lying between them. The CDR3 bases are TGTGCCAGCAGCCGCGGTGAGGGGACCCAGTACTTC. Amino acids: CASSRGEGTQYF.

The gene calls are TRBV3-1 (or the pseudogene TRBV3-2) and TRBJ2-7; D perhaps matches TRBD1 (7 bases). Trimming stripped 4 bases from V and 0 bases from J, with 10 bases between. The CDR3 extends over 14 amino acids. The germline V gene encodes CDR1 LGHDT and CDR2 YNNKEL (reference sequence). CDR3 in amino acids: CASSLRDSSYEQYF. CDR3 DNA: TGTGCCAGCAGCCTGCGGGACAGCTCCTACGAGCAGTACTTC.

Only a few counts were recorded for this clone. The gene calls are TRBV3-1 (or the pseudogene TRBV3-2) and TRBJ2-1, with 7 bases lining up with TRBD2. Trimming at V came to 0 bases and at J to 8 bases, leaving 10 bases not matched to a gene. The CDR3 contains 16 residues. The germline gives CDR1 LGHDT, CDR2 YNNKEL (reference sequence). CDR3 region: CASSQDLVAGLDEQFF. CDR3 coding DNA: TGTGCCAGCAGCCAAGATTTAGTAGCGGGCCTCGATGAGCAGTTCTTC.

V usage is TRBV5-1 and J usage is TRBJ2-1; D is possibly TRBD1 (6 bases). Between the trimmed V and J ends, which lost 3 bases and 3 bases, there was a span of 16 bases. This CDR3 contains 16 residues. Germline V gives CDR1 SGHRS, CDR2 YFSETQ. Here the CDR3 reads CASSSTGTQYYNEQFF. The CDR3 region has the DNA TGCGCCAGCAGCTCCACCGGGACACAGTACTACAATGAGCAGTTCTTC.

The V and J genes are TRBV28 and TRBJ2-7; TRBD1 agrees at 7 bases. The V gene's germline CDR1 is MDHEN and CDR2 SYDVKM. The CDR3 sequence is 14 residues long. After removal of 8 bases from V and 1 base from J, the junction contained 8 bases not matched to a gene. The CDR3 protein is CASLGQLRSYEQYF. CDR3 nucleotide sequence: TGTGCCAGCCTGGGACAGCTAAGATCCTACGAGCAGTACTTC.

The chain carries TRBV5-1 and TRBJ2-2, with 8 bases fitting TRBD1. J lost 7 bases, V lost 4 bases, and 9 bases had no gene match. The CDR3 has 15 amino acids. From germline, CDR1 is SGHRS and CDR2 YFSETQ. The CDR3: CASSRGQADGGELFF. As DNA, the CDR3 is TGCGCCAGCAGCCGGGGACAGGCTGACGGCGGGGAGCTGTTTTTT.